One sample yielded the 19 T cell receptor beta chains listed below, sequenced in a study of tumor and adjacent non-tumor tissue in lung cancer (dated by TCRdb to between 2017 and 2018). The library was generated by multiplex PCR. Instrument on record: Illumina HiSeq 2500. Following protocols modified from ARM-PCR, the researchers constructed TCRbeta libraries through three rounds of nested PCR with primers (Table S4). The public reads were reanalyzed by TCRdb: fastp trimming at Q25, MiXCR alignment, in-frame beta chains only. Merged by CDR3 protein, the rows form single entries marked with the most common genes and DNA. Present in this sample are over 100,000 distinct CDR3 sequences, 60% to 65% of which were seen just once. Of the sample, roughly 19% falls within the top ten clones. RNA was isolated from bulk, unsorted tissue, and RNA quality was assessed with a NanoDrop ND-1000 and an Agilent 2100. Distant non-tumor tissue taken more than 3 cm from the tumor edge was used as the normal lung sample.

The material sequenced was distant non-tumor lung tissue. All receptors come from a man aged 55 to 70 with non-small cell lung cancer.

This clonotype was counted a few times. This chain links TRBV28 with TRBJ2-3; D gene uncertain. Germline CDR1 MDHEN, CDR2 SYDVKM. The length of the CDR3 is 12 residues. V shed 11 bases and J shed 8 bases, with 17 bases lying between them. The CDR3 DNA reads TGTGCCGGCCGTGCAGAGGAGATTACGCAGTATTTT. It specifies CAGRAEEITQYF.

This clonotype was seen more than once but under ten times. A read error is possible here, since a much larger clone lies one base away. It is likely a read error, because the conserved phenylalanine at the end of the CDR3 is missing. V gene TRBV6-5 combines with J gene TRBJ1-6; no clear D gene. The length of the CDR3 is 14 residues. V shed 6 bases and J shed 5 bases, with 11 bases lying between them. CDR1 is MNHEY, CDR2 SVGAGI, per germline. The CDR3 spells CASRRGINNSPLHL. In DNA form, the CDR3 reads TGTGCCAGCAGACGAGGGATAAATAATTCACCCCTCCACCTT.

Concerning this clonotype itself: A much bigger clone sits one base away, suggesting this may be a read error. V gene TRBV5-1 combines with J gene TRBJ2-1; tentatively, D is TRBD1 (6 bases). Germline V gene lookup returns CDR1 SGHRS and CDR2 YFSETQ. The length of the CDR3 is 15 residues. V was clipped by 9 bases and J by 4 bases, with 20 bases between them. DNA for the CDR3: TGCGCCAACACCAAGGACAGAAAACTTTACAATGAGCAGTTCTTC. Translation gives CANTKDRKLYNEQFF.

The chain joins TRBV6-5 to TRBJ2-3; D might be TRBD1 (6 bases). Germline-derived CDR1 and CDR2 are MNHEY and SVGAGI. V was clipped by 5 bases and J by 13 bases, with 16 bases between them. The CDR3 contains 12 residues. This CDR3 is CASSITKGVEYF. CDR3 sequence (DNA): TGTGCCAGCAGTATTACTAAGGGGGTGGAGTATTTT.

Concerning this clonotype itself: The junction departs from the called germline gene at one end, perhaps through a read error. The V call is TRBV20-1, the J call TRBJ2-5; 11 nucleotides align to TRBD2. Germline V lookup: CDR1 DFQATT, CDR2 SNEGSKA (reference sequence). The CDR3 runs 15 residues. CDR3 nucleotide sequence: TGCAGTGCTAGGAAACTAGCGGGGGCCCAAGCGACCCAGTACTTC. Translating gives CSARKLAGAQATQYF.

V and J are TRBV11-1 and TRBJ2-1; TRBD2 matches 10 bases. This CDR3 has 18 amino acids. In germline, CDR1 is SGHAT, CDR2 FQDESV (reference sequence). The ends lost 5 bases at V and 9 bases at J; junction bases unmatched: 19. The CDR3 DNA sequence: TGTGCCAGCAGCAAACATTGGACTAGCGGATCGGCCTTTAGTGAGCAGTTCTTC. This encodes CASSKHWTSGSAFSEQFF.

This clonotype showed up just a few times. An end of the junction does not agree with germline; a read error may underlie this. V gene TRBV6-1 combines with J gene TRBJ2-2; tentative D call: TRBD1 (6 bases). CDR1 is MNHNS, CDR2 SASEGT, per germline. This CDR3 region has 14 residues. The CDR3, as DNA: TGTGCCAGTAGTGTTGGGGGCGACACCGGGGAGCTGTTTTTT. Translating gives CASSVGGDTGELFF.

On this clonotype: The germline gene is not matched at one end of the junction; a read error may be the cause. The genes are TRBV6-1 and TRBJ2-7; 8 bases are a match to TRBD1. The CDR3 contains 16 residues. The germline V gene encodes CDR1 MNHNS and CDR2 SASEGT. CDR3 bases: TGTGCCAGCAGTGAAAAGGGCGGGACAGGAGGCCACGAACAGTTTTTC. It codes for CASSEKGGTGGHEQFF.

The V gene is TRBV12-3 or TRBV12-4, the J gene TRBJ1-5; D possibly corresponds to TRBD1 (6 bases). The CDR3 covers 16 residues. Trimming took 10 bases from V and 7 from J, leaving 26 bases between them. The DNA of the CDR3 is TGTGCCAACAGCAGAGGGGGGAGGGCAGGGGAACAGCCCCAGCATTTT. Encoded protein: CANSRGGRAGEQPQHF.

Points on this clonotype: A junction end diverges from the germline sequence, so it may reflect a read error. CDR3 DNA: TGTACCAGCAGTCTCGTAGGGGGATCCTACGAGCAGTACTTC. Its translation: CTSSLVGGSYEQYF. The chain is built from TRBV6-2 or TRBV6-3 and TRBJ2-7; perhaps TRBD1 as D (6 bases). This CDR3 is built from 14 residues. CDR1 is MNHEY, CDR2 SVGEGT, per germline.

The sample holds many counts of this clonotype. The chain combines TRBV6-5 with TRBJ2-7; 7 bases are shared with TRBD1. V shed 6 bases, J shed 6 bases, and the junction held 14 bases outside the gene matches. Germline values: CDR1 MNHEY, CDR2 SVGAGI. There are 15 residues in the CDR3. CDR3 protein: CASSPLGGRSIEQYF. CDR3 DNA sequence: TGTGCCAGCAGCCCTCTAGGGGGCCGGTCGATCGAGCAGTACTTC.

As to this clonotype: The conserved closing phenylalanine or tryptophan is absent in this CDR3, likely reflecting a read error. CDR3 region: CASSDPERAGLFV. The CDR3 coding sequence is TGTGCCAGCAGTGACCCAGAGCGGGCGGGGCTGTTTGTT. The rearrangement joins TRBV6-2 or TRBV6-3 to TRBJ2-2; D may be TRBD2 (6 bases). Germline CDR1 reads MNHEY; CDR2 reads SVGEGT. The CDR3 is 13 amino acids. V gave up 5 bases and J gave up 13 bases, with 17 bases separating them.

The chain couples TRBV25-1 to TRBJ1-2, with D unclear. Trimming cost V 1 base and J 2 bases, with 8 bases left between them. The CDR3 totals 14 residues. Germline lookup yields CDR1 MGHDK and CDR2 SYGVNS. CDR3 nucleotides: TGTGCCAGCAGTGAATGGTCGATGAACTATGGCTACACCTTC. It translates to CASSEWSMNYGYTF.

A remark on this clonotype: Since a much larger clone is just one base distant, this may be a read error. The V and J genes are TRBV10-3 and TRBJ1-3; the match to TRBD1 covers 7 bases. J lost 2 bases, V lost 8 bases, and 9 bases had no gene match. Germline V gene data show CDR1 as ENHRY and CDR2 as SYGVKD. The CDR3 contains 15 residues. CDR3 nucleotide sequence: TGTGCCATCGGTCAAGCCGGGACAGCTGGAAACACCATATATTTT. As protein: CAIGQAGTAGNTIYF.

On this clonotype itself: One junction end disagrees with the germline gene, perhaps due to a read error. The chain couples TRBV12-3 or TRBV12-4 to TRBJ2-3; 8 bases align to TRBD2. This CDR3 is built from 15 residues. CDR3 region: CARSLAGAPTDTQYF. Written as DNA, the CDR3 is TGTGCCAGAAGTCTAGCGGGTGCCCCCACAGATACACAGTATTTT.

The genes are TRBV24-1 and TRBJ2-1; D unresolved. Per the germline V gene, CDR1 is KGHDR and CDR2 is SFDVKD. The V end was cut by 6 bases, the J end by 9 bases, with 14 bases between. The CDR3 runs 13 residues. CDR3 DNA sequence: TGTGCCACCAGTCGTCCACATGGGTCTGAGCAGTTCTTC. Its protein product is CATSRPHGSEQFF.

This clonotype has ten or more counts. The CDR3 protein is CAWRRSSGLLDEQFF. The CDR3 coding sequence is TGTGCCTGGCGCCGATCTAGCGGCCTGTTGGATGAGCAGTTCTTC. This chain joins TRBV30 and TRBJ2-1; 7 nucleotides align to TRBD2. The germline CDR1 and CDR2 sequences are GTSNPN and SVGIG (reference sequence). This CDR3 contains 15 residues. V gave up 5 bases and J gave up 8 bases; unmatched junction bases: 15.

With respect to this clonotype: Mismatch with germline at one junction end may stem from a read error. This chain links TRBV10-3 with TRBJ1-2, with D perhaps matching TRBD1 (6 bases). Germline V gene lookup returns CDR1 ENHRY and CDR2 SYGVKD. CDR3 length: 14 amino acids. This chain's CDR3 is CATRGEGSNYVYTF. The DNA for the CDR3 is TGTGCCACCAGGGGCGAGGGATCCAACTATGTCTACACCTTC.

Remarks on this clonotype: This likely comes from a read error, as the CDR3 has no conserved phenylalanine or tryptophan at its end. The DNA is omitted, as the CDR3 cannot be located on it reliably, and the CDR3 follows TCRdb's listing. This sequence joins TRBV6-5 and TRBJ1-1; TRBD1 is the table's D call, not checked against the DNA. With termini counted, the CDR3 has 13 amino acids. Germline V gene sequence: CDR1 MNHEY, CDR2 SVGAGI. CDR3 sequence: CASIHRGEGEALY.